This record looks at one T cell receptor beta chain sequence and its context. This sample was included in a study of blood T cell repertoires in COVID-19. Overall study context: PBMCs, B-cell-depleted T cells, or T cells provided the cDNA or gDNA that made up the material.

This table comes from immunoSEQ multiplex PCR, and its TCRdb copy is limited to in-frame clones, with some not included. The sample includes over 200,000 clones, less than 85% of them seen just once. For recovered donors of Cohort 3, there were two negative PCRs, clearance, or symptom resolution. The receptor was derived from a man aged 40-50 years who had recovered from COVID-19. Sequenced material: PBMCs or T cells enriched from blood (not recorded which).

The DNA for the CDR3 is TGCGCCAGCAGCTTGGTTGTCCAGGACGGGGAGCTGTTTTTT. Translating gives CASSLVVQDGELFF. The V gene is TRBV5-1, the J gene TRBJ2-2; no reliable D call. Germline CDR1 SGHRS, CDR2 YFSETQ. The CDR3 consists of 14 residues. The V and J ends lost 0 bases and 7 bases respectively, with 10 bases between them.